The clone carrying this TCR beta chain was seen a handful of times. Those enrolled in Seattle joined during active infection and were followed longitudinally afterward. Some clones are missing from TCRdb's copy, which holds only in-frame ones; the method was immunoSEQ multiplex PCR. The sample comprises under 350,000 clones, about nine tenths of which are singletons, and under 7% rests with the top ten. This record comes from a study of blood T cell repertoires in COVID-19. The CDR3 is 15 residues long. Trimming shortened V by 0 bases and J by 4 bases, and 12 bases separated the two germline ends. CDR1 is LGHNA and CDR2 is YNFKEQ in the germline V gene.

Sequences were obtained from peripheral blood. The clonotype comes from a woman younger than 45 with COVID-19, enrolled during active disease. J is TRBJ1-1 and V is TRBV4-2; D is uncertain. CDR3 protein: CASSQEKPIVTEAFF. CDR3 nucleotide sequence: TGTGCCAGCAGCCAAGAGAAGCCTATTGTCACTGAAGCTTTCTTT.